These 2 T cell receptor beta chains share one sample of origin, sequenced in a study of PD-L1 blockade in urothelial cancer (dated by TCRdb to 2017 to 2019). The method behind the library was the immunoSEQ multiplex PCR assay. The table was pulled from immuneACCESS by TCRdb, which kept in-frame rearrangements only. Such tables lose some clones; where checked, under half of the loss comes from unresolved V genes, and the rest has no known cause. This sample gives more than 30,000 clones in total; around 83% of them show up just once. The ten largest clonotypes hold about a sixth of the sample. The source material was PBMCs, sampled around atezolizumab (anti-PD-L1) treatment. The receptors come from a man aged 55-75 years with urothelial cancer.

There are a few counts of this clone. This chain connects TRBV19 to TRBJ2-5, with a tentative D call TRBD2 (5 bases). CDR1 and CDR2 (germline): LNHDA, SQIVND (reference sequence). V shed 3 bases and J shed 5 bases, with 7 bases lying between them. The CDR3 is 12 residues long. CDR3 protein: CASSMGVETQYF. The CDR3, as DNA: TGTGCCAGTAGTATGGGAGTCGAGACCCAGTACTTC.

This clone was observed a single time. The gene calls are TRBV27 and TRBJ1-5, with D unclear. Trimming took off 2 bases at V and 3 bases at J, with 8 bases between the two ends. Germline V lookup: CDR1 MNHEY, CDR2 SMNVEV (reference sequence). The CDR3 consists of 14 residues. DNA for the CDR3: TGTGCCAGCAGTTTAACACAGTTCAATCAGCCCCAGCATTTT. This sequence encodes CASSLTQFNQPQHF.